This T cell receptor (beta chain) stems from a study of blood T cells in healthy people across ages. Study summary: With template switching, about one barcoded beta molecule was captured per two T cells.

Through a sample-barcoded 5' primer and a J-beta primer mix, a second PCR was run for roughly 6 to 11 cycles. Tags on each cDNA molecule came from a template-switch adaptor with 12 random nucleotides. Sequencing yielded, for each sample, at least 2.5 million paired-end reads carrying CDR3. TCRdb fed the 5' RACE reads into MiXCR, producing one record per CDR3 protein. This sample yields 650,000 to 900,000 distinct CDR3 sequences, of which approximately 65% are seen a single time; approximately 30% belongs to the top ten. The junction had 6 bases not matched to a gene; V was cut back by 7 bases and J by 7 bases. The CDR3 contains 12 residues. The germline CDR1 and CDR2 sequences are SQVTM and ANQGSEA.

The sequence came from a man younger than 45 in good health. The sequencing sample was made of blood. This chain joins TRBV29-1 and TRBJ1-2; 10 bases align to TRBD1. CDR3 sequence reads: CSAPTGGSGYTF. CDR3 sequence (DNA): TGCAGCGCCCCGACAGGGGGCAGTGGCTACACCTTC.